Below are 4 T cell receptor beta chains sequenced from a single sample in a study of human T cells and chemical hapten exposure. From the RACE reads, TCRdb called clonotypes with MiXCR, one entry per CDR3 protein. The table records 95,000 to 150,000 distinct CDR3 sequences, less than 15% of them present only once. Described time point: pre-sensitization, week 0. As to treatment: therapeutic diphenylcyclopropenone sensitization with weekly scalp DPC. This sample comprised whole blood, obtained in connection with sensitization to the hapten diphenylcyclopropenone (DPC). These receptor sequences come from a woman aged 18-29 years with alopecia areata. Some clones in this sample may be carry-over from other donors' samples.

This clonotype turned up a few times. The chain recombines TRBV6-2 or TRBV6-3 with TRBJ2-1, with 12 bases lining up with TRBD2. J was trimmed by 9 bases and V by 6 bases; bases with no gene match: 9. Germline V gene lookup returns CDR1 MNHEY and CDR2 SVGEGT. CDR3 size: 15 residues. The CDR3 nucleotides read TGTGCCAGCAGGAAGTATCCACTAGCGGGGGGTGAGCAGTTCTTC. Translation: CASRKYPLAGGEQFF.

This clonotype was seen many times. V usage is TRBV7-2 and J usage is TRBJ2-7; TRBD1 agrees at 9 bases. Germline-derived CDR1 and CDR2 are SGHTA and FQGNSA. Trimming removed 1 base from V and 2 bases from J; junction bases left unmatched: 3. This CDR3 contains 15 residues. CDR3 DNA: TGTGCCAGCAGCTTAGGGGACAGGGTCCCCTACGAGCAGTACTTC. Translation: CASSLGDRVPYEQYF.

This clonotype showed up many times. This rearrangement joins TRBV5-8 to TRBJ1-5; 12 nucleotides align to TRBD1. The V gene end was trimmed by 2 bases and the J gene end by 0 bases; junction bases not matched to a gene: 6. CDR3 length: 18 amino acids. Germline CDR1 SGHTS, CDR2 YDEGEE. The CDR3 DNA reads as TGTGCCAGCAGCTTCGGGACAGGGGGCTCCTATAGCAATCAGCCCCAGCATTTT. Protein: CASSFGTGGSYSNQPQHF.

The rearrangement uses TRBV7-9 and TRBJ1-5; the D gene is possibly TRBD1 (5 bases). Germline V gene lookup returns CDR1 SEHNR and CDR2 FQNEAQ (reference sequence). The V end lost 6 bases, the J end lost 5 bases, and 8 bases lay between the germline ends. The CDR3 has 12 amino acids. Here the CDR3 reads CASRRGDQPQHF. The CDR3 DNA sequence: TGTGCCAGCAGACGAGGGGATCAGCCCCAGCATTTT.